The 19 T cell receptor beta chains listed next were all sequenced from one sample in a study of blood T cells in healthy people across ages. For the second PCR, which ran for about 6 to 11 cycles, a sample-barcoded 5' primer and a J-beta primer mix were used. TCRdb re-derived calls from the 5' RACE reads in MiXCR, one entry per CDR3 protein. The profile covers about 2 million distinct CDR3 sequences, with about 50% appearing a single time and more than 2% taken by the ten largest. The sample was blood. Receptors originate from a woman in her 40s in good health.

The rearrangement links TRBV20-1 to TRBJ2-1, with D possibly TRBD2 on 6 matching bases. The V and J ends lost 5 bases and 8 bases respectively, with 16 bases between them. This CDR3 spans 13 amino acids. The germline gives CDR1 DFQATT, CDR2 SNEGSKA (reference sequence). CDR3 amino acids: CSAPRLGTDEQFF. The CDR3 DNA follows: TGCAGTGCTCCCCGACTAGGCACAGATGAGCAGTTCTTC.

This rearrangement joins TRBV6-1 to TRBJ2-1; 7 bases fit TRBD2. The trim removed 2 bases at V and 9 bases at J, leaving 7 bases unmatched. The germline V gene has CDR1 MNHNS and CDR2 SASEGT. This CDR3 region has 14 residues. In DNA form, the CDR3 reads TGTGCCAGCAGTGAACTGGCGGGGGTCGGTGAGCAGTTCTTC. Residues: CASSELAGVGEQFF.

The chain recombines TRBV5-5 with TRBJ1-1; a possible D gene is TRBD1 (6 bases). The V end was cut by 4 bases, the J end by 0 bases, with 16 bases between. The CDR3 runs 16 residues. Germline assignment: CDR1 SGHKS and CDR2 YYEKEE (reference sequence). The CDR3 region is CASSAWGAGMNTEAFF. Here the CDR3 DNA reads TGTGCCAGCAGCGCGTGGGGGGCAGGGATGAACACTGAAGCTTTCTTT.

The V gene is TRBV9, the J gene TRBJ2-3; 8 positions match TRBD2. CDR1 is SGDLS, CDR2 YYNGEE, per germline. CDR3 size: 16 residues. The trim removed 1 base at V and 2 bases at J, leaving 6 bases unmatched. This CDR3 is CASSVSGGGNTDTQYF. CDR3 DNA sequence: TGTGCCAGCAGCGTATCCGGGGGGGGCAACACAGATACGCAGTATTTT.

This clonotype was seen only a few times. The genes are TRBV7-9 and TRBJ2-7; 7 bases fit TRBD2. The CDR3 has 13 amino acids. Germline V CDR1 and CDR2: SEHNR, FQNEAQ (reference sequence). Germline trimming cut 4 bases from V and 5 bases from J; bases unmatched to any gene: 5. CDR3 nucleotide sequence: TGTGCCAGCAGCTGGTCGGGGGGAGACGAGCAGTACTTC. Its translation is CASSWSGGDEQYF. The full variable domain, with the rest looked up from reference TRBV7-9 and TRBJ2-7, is DTGVSQNPRHKITKRGQNVTFRCDPISEHNRLYWYRQTLGQGPEFLTYFQNEAQLEKSRLLSDRFSAERPKGSFSTLEIQRTEQGDSAMYLCASSWSGGDEQYFGPGTRLTVT.

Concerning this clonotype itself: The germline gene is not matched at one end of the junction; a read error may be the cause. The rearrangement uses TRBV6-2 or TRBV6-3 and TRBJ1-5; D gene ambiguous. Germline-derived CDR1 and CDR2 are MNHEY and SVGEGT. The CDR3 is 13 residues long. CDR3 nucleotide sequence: TGTGCCAGCAGGGACTCAAGCAATCAGTCCCAGCATTTT. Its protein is CASRDSSNQSQHF.

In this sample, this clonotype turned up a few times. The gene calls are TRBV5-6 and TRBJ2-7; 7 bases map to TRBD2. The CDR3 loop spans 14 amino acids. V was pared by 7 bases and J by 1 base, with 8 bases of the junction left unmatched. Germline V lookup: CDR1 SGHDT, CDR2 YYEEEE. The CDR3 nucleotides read TGTGCCAGCTTGAGCGGGGCGTTATCCTACGAGCAGTACTTC. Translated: CASLSGALSYEQYF.

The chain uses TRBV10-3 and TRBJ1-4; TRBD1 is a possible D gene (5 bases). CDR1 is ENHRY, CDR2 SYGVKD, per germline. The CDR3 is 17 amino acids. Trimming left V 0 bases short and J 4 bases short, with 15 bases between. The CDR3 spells CAISESTQGGFNEKLFF. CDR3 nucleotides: TGTGCCATCAGTGAGTCGACGCAGGGCGGGTTTAATGAAAAACTGTTTTTT.

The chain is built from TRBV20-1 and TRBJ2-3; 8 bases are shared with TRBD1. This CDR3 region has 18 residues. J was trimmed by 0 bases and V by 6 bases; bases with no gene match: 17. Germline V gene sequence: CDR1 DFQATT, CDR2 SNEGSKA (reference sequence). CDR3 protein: CSANPPGQVLSSTDTQYF. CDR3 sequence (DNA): TGCAGTGCCAACCCCCCGGGACAGGTTCTTTCGAGCACAGATACGCAGTATTTT.

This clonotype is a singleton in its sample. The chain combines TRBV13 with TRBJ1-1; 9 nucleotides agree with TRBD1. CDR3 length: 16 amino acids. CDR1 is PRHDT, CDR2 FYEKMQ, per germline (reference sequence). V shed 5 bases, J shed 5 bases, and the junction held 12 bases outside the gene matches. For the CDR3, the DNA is TGTGCCAGCAGCCTAGCCCCGACAGGGGGGAGAACTGAAGCTTTCTTT. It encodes CASSLAPTGGRTEAFF. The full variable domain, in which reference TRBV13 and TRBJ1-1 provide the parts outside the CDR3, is AAGVIQSPRHLIKEKRETATLKCYPIPRHDTVYWYQQGPGQDPQFLISFYEKMQSDKGSIPDRFSAQQFSDYHSELNMSSLELGDSALYFCASSLAPTGGRTEAFFGQGTRLTVV.

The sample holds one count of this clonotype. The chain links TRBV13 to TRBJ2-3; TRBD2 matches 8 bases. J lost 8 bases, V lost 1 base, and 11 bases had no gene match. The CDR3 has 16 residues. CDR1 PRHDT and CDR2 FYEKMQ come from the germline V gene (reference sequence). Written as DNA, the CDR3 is TGTGCCAGCAGCTTAGAATCCCGGGGGGGCCTCGGTACGCAGTATTTT. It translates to CASSLESRGGLGTQYF.

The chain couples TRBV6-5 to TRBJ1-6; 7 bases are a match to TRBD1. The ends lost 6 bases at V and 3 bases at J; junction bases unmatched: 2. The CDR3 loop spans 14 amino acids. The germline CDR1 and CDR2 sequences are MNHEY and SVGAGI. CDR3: CASRDRLYNSPLHF. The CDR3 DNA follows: TGTGCCAGCAGGGACAGGCTCTATAATTCACCCCTCCACTTT.

CDR3 bases: TGTGCCAGCAGCGTCCTTGGACTAGCGGCTAGCACAGATACGCAGTATTTT. Translation gives CASSVLGLAASTDTQYF. The V call is TRBV9, the J call TRBJ2-3; 10 nucleotides line up with TRBD2. Germline CDR1 and CDR2: SGDLS and YYNGEE. V shed 2 bases and J 0 bases; nucleotides not matched to a gene: 6. The CDR3 runs to 17 residues. Combining the CDR3 with reference TRBV9 and TRBJ2-3 gives the whole variable domain DSGVTQTPKHLITATGQRVTLRCSPRSGDLSVYWYQQSLDQGLQFLIQYYNGEERAKGNILERFSAQQFPDLHSELNLSSLELGDSALYFCASSVLGLAASTDTQYFGPGTRLTVL.

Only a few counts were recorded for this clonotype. CDR3 DNA: TGCGCCAGCAGCCAAGAGTATGGGGAGAATCAGCCCCAGCATTTT. Its protein product is CASSQEYGENQPQHF. The V and J genes are TRBV4-3 and TRBJ1-5; D unclear. This CDR3 region has 15 residues. V was shortened by 0 bases and J by 4 bases, with 10 bases between the two germline ends. Germline values: CDR1 LGHNA, CDR2 YSLEER.

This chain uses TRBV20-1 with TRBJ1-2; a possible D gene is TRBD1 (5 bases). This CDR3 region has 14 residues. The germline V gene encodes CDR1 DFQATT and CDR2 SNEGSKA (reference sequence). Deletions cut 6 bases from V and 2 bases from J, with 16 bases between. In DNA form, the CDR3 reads TGCAGTGCCCCGCCTTCGGGGGGGAACTATGGCTACACCTTC. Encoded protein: CSAPPSGGNYGYTF.

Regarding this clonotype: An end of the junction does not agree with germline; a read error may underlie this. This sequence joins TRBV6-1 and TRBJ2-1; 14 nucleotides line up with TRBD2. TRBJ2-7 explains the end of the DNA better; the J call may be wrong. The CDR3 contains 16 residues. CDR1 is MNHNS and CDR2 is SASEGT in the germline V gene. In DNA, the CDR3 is TGTGCCTGCAGTGGGACTAGCGGGGGCTCCTACAATGAGCAGTACTTC. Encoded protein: CACSGTSGGSYNEQYF.

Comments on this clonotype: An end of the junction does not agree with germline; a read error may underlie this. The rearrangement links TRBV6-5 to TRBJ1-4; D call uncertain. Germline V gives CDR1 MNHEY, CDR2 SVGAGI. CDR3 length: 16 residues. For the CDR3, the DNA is TGTGCCTGCAGTTACACGAGGGTCCCCCTTAATGAAAAACTGTTTTTT. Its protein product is CACSYTRVPLNEKLFF.

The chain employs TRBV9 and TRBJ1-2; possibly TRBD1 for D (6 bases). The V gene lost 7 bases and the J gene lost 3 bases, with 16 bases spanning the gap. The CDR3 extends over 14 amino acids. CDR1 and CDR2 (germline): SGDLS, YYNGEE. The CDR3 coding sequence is TGTGCCAGCTCGATATGGCAGGGGTACTATGGCTACACCTTC. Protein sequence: CASSIWQGYYGYTF.

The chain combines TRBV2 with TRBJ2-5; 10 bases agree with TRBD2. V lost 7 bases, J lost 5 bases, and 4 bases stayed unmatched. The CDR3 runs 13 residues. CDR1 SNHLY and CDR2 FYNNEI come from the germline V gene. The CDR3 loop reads CASKGTSAETQYF. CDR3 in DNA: TGTGCCAGCAAGGGGACTAGCGCCGAGACCCAGTACTTC.